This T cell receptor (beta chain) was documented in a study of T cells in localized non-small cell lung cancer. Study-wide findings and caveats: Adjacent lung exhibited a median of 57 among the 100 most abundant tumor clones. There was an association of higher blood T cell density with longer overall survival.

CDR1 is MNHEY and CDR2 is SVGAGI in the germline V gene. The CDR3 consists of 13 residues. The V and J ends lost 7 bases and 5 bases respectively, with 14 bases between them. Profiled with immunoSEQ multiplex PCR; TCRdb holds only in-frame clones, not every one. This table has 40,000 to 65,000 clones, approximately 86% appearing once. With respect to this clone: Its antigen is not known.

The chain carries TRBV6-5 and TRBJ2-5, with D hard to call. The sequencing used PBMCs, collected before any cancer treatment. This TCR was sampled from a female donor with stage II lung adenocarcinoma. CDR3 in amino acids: CASMGRVGETQYF. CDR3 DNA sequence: TGTGCCAGCATGGGTCGGGTGGGGGAGACCCAGTACTTC.